A single T cell receptor beta chain is shown here with its context. There are many counts of this clonotype. What antigen it recognizes has not been identified. Per-base quality was not reported, and no clone a single base away is much larger than it. The data belong to a study of T cells after yellow fever vaccination (dated by TCRdb to the late 2010s). Context from the whole study: Libraries from fractions with low cell numbers were prepared with the SMART-Seq v4 Ultra Low Input RNA kit. Bulk TCR alpha and beta repertoires were sequenced longitudinally to track T-cell clones before and after primary and booster YFV17D yellow fever vaccination. Two healthy male donors, one aged 18 to 30 and one aged 30 to 39 years, were included in the cohort. Blood was drawn at multiple timepoints before and after primary and secondary immunization, with bulk PBMC replicates and cell subsets isolated.

Cut back by 3 bases and 3 bases, the V and J ends lie 11 bases apart. Sequences MDHEN (CDR1) and SYDVKM (CDR2) are obtained from the germline V gene. The CDR3 runs 15 amino acids, cysteine and phenylalanine included. The retained sequence is limited to the CDR3, 45 bases, with the frame set at the first base. Read against the paper, the sample's treatment or condition label means: live attenuated yellow fever vaccine strain. A standard Ficoll-Paque protocol was used to isolate PBMCs from peripheral blood. Dynabeads CD4 and CD8 positive selection kits were used to isolate the CD4 and CD8 T-cell fractions. RNA was extracted with TriZol from bulk PBMCs, CD4 and CD8 fractions, and dextramer-positive and dextramer-negative fractions. TCR cDNA was synthesized by 5'RACE template switching, through which a universal primer site and unique molecular identifiers were introduced. Priming of cDNA synthesis was performed from both the TCR alpha and TCR beta constant segments. Two PCR steps were used to amplify libraries, with sample barcodes and sequencing adapters being added in the second step. Libraries were sequenced on Illumina HiSeq 2500 (2x100 bp) or NovaSeq (2x150 bp). As for the authors' bioinformatics: MIGEC was used to demultiplex reads and collapse the reads into UMI consensus sequences, and MiXCR was used for V(D)J alignment. Using edgeR on replicate PBMC samples, clonotypes were called vaccine-responding if FDR was below 0.01 and the log2 fold change was above 5 up to day 15. Bulk clonotypes were assigned CD4 or CD8 identity according to which sequenced CD4 or CD8 repertoire held them at higher abundance. TCRdb applied fastp at Q25 and MiXCR to the public reads, then kept only in-frame beta chains. Each entry is one CDR3 protein sequence, shown with its most common DNA and genes. For this entry, the V and J calls and clone size follow TCRdb and not the study's own pipeline. Recorded for this sample are 120,000 or so distinct CDR3 sequences; approximately 7.1% of them occurred a single time. In total, the top ten clones hold 2.7% of the sample.

Study-wide findings and limitations: Compared with the primary T-cell response, the secondary T-cell response was faster but weaker, reaching its peak on day 5 rather than on day 15. FACS-sorted repertoires could contain abundant contaminating clonotypes from the bulk population, so computational filtering was required. A small fraction of clonotypes showed up in both the CD4 and CD8 compartments, probably as a result of convergent recombination. After the booster, most of the clones that had expanded following primary vaccination were detected again (just under 97% of CD4 and around 90% of CD8), which suggests that memory was broadly maintained. Only two donors were included in the study, so the extent to which the findings can be generalized is limited.

The sample here was CD4+ T cells sorted from PBMCs, taken more than 35 days after the first yellow fever vaccination. The rearranged segments are TRBV28 and TRBJ2-2, with the D gene call left open. This TCR was sampled from a man between 18 and 35 years old who received the YFV17D yellow fever vaccine. The CDR3 here reads CASSLPLQDTGELFF. The sequenced DNA is TGTGCCAGCAGTTTGCCTCTTCAGGACACCGGGGAGCTGTTTTTT.